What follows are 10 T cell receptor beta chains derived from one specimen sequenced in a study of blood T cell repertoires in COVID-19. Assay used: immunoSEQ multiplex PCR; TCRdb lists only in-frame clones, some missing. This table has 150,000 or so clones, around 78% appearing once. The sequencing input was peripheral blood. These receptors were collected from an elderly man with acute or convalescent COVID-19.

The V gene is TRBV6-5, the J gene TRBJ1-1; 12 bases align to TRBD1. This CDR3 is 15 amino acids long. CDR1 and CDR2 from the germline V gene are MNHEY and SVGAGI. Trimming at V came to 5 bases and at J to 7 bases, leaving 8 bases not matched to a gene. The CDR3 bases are TGTGCCAGCAGTACTCTGGGACAGGGGGCGGGTGAAGCTTTCTTT. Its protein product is CASSTLGQGAGEAFF.

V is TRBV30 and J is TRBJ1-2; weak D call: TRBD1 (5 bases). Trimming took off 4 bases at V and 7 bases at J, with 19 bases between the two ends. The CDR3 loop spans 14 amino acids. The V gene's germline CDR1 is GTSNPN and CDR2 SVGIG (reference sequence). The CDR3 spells CAWIPWGEDGGYTF. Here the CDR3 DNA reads TGTGCCTGGATCCCCTGGGGGGAAGACGGTGGCTACACCTTC.

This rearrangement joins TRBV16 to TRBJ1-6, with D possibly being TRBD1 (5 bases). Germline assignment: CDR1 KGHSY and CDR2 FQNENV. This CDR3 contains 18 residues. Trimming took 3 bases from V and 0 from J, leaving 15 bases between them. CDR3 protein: CASSHPPGKSSYNSPLHF. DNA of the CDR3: TGTGCCAGCAGCCACCCCCCAGGGAAGAGCTCCTATAATTCACCCCTCCACTTT.

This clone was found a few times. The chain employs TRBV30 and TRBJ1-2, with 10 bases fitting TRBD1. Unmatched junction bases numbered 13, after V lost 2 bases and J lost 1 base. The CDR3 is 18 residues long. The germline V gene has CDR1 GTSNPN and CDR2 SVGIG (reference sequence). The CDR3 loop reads CAWSPLGGDRGLNYGYTF. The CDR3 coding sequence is TGTGCCTGGAGTCCTCTCGGAGGGGACAGGGGCCTTAACTATGGCTACACCTTC. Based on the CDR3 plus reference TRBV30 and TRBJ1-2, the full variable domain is SQTIHQWPATLVQPVGSPLSLECTVEGTSNPNLYWYRQAAGRGLQLLFYSVGIGQISSEVPQNLSASRPQDRQFILSSKKLLLSDSGFYLCAWSPLGGDRGLNYGYTFGSGTRLTVV.

DNA for the CDR3: TGTGCCAGCAGCTTAAGGACTAGCCAAGAGACCCAGTACTTC. The encoded protein is CASSLRTSQETQYF. This sequence joins TRBV7-8 and TRBJ2-5, with 7 bases matching TRBD2. Trimming cost V 2 bases and J 1 base; bases outside gene matches: 1. In germline, CDR1 is SGHVS, CDR2 FQNEAQ. The CDR3 length is 14 residues.

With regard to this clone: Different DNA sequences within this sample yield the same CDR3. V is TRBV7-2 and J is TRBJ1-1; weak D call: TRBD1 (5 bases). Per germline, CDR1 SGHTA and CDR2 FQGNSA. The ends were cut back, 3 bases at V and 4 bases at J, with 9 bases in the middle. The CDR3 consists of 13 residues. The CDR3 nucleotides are TGTGCCAGCAGCTTTCCCGGGGGCACTGAAGCTTTCTTT. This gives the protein CASSFPGGTEAFF.

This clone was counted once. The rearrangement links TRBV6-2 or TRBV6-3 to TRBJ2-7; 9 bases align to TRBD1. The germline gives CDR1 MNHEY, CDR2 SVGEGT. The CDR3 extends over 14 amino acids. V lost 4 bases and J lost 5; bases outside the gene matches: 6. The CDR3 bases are TGTGCCAGCAGTTTAGGGACAGGGCGGCACGAGCAGTACTTC. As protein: CASSLGTGRHEQYF.

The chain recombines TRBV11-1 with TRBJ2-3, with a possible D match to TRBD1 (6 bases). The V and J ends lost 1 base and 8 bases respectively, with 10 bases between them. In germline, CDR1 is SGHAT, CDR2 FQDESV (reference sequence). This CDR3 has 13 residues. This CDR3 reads CASSLDRDGTQYF. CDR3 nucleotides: TGTGCCAGCAGCTTAGACAGGGATGGTACGCAGTATTTT. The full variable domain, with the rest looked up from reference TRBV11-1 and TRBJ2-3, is EAEVAQSPRYKITEKSQAVAFWCDPISGHATLYWYRQILGQGPELLVQFQDESVVDDSQLPKDRFSAERLKGVDSTLKIQPAELGDSAMYLCASSLDRDGTQYFGPGTRLTVL.

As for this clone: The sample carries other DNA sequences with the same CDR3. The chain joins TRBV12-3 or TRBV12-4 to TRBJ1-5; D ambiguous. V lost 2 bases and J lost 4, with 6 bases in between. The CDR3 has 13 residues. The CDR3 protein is CASSLTGNQPQHF. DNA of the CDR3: TGTGCCAGCAGTTTAACGGGGAATCAGCCCCAGCATTTT.

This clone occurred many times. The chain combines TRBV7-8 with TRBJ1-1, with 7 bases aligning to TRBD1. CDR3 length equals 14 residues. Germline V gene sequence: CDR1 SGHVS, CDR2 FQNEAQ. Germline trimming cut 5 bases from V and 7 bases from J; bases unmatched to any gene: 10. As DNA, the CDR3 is TGTGCCAGCAGCCCCGACTGGGACAGCATTGAAGCTTTCTTT. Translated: CASSPDWDSIEAFF. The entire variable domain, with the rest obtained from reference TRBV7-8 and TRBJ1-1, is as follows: GAGVSQSPRYKVAKRGQDVALRCDPISGHVSLFWYQQALGQGPEFLTYFQNEAQLDKSGLPSDRFFAERPEGSVSTLKIQRTQQEDSAVYLCASSPDWDSIEAFFGQGTRLTVV.